This T cell receptor beta chain is drawn from a study of cytomegalovirus exposure and HLA in healthy donors. Study details: According to later analysis, the same platform produced the approximately 120 validation and under 750 first-cohort repertoires. Notes on the study in general: Rarity characterized most TCR sequences, yet some public TCRs appeared in many donors. 150 or so TCR beta chains were listed as cytomegalovirus-associated. The authors confirmed in vitro that a few CMV-associated chains were specific for CMV antigens.

About this clone: Its target is not known.

TCRdb's copy holds only in-frame clones and misses some; the assay was immunoSEQ multiplex PCR. The sample has under 250,000 clones, more than 75% seen once. This CDR3 comprises 14 residues. In germline, CDR1 is SGHVS, CDR2 FQNEAQ. V was clipped by 0 bases and J by 4 bases, with 8 bases between them. Sequencing was done on a sample of PBMCs. The TCR comes from a man between 18 and 35 years old in good health and CMV-seronegative. This chain uses TRBV7-8 with TRBJ2-3, with D uncertain. The CDR3 sequence is CASSLAVHSDTQYF. CDR3 DNA: TGTGCCAGCAGCTTAGCTGTCCACTCAGATACGCAGTATTTT. The variable domain in full, completed from reference TRBV7-8 and TRBJ2-3, reads GAGVSQSPRYKVAKRGQDVALRCDPISGHVSLFWYQQALGQGPEFLTYFQNEAQLDKSGLPSDRFFAERPEGSVSTLKIQRTQQEDSAVYLCASSLAVHSDTQYFGPGTRLTVL.